This T cell receptor (beta chain) was recorded in a study of T cells in Graves' hyperthyroidism and ophthalmopathy. Study-level background: Blood from the periphery was taken at initial diagnosis, before any treatment.

Template material for amplifying TCR beta CDR3 regions consisted of RNA transcripts. In the first-round RT-PCR of the TCR CDR3, the HTBI primer set was used. TCRdb reprocessed the multiplex PCR reads via MiXCR and lists one record per CDR3 protein. The data show hundreds of thousands of distinct CDR3 sequences, approximately 16% seen once. Only a few counts were recorded for this clonotype. CDR1 and CDR2 (germline): DFQATT, SNEGSKA (reference sequence). Trimming took 4 bases from V and 5 from J; bases not matched to a gene: 12. The CDR3 is made up of 15 amino acids. The chain joins TRBV20-1 to TRBJ1-1, with 8 bases that match TRBD1. The TCR sequence derives from a woman aged 35 to 49 with Graves' ophthalmopathy. The material sequenced was blood. CDR3 DNA: TGCAGTGCTAAACAACCAGGGACAGGAGATACTGAAGCTTTCTTT. Encoded protein: CSAKQPGTGDTEAFF.